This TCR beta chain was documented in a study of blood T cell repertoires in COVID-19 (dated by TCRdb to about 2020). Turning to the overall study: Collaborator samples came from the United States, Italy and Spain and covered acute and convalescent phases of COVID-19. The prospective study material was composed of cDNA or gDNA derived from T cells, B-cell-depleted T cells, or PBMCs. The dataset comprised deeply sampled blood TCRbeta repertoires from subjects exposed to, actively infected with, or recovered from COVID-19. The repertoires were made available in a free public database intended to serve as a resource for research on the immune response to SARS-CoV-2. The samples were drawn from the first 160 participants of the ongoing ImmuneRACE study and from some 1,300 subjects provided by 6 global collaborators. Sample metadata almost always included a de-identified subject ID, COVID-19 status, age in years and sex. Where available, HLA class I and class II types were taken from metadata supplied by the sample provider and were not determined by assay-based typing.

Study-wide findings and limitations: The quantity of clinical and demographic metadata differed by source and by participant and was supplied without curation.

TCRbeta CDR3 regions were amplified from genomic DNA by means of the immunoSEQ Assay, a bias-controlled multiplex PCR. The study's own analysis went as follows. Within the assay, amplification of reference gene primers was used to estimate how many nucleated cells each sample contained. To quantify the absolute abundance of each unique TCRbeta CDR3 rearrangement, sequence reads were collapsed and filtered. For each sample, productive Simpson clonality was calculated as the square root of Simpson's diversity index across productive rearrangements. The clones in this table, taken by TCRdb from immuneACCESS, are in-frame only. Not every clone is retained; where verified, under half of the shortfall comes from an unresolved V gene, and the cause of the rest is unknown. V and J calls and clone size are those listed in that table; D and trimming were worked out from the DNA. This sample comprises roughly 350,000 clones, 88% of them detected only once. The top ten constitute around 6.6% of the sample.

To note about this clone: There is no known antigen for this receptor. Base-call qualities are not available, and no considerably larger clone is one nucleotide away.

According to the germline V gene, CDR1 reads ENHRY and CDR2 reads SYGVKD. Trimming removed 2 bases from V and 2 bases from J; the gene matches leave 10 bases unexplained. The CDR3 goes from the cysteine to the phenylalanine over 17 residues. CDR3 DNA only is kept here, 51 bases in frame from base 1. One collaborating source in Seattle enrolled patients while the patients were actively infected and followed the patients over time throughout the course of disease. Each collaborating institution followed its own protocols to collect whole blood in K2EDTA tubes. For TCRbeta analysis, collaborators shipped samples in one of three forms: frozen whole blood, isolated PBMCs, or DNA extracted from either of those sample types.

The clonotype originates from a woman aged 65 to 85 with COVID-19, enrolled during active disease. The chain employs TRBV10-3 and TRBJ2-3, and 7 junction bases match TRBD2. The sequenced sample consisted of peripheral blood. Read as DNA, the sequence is TGTGCCATCAGTGAGGGGGACTACCTAATATTCACAGATACGCAGTATTTT. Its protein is CAISEGDYLIFTDTQYF.